One and the same sample provided the 3 T cell receptor beta chains below, sequenced in a study of glioma-infiltrating T cells (dated by TCRdb to the mid-2010s). TCRdb records Illumina MiSeq as the sequencer. TCR alpha and beta CDR3 regions were amplified with the iRepertoire nested amplicon-rescue multiplex PCR (arm-PCR) platform from RNA. TCRdb took the public reads, trimmed them with fastp at Q25, ran MiXCR for clone calling and kept in-frame beta chains. Each CDR3 protein gets just one entry, which takes the most common genes and DNA from the rows behind it. For this sample there are fewer than 200,000 distinct CDR3 sequences; approximately 30% appear just once. Over 20% of the sample comes from the top ten. Sequencing was carried out using glioma tissue, nonneoplastic brain tissue, or PBMCs (not recorded which). These receptors came from a human donor with low-grade glioma or glioblastoma, undergoing nonglioma brain surgery, or in good health (not recorded which).

Regarding this clonotype: The junction and the germline gene differ at one end; a read error may be behind it. The chain links TRBV27 to TRBJ1-6; D remains unclear. Germline assignment: CDR1 MNHEY and CDR2 SMNVEV (reference sequence). The CDR3 totals 16 residues. This CDR3 reads CASSKTREADVSPPHF. CDR3 nucleotides: TGTGCCAGCAGCAAAACCCGGGAAGCTGACGTGTCACCCCCCCACTTT.

This clonotype was seen many times. This chain links TRBV27 with TRBJ2-2; D gene unclear. V lost 3 bases, J lost 6 bases, and 14 bases lay in between. Germline V gives CDR1 MNHEY, CDR2 SMNVEV (reference sequence). The CDR3 consists of 15 residues. The CDR3 loop is CASSFRGVSSGELFF. The CDR3 region has the DNA TGTGCCAGCAGTTTTCGAGGCGTTTCTTCCGGGGAGCTGTTTTTT.

The chain uses TRBV5-1 and TRBJ1-5; unclear D gene. From germline, CDR1 is SGHRS and CDR2 YFSETQ. The V end lost 0 bases, the J end lost 16 bases, and 20 bases lay between the germline ends. The CDR3 is 14 residues long. In DNA, the CDR3 is TGCGCCAGCAGCTTGGACGTAAGCAATCAGCCCCGTCATTTT. This encodes CASSLDVSNQPRHF.